These 32 T cell receptor beta chains originate from one sample sequenced in a study of brain T cells in children with intractable seizures. Specified time point: blood from clinic visit 5 months post-surgery; TSC patient then seizure free. Measured with immunoSEQ multiplex PCR; TCRdb has only the in-frame clones, and not every one. The sample lists 340,000 or so clones; about 94% were seen once. The sequenced sample was peripheral blood, obtained roughly 5 months after surgery. All receptors come from a boy in the first two years of life with tuberous sclerosis and intractable seizures.

This chain links TRBV19 with TRBJ2-7, with D perhaps assigned TRBD1 or TRBD2 (5 bases each). The CDR3 is 12 amino acids. V was clipped by 5 bases and J by 6 bases, with 11 bases between them. CDR1 and CDR2 from the germline V gene are LNHDA and SQIVND (reference sequence). CDR3 region: CASSLRGREQYF. CDR3 sequence (DNA): TGTGCCAGTAGTCTGAGGGGACGCGAGCAGTACTTC. The full variable domain, completed using reference TRBV19 and TRBJ2-7, is DGGITQSPKYLFRKEGQNVTLSCEQNLNHDAMYWYRQDPGQGLRLIYYSQIVNDFQKGDIAEGYSVSREKKESFPLTVTSAQKNPTAFYLCASSLRGREQYFGPGTRLTVT.

The gene calls are TRBV9 and TRBJ1-1, with D perhaps TRBD1 (5 bases). The germline CDR1 and CDR2 sequences are SGDLS and YYNGEE. The germline V and J ends were trimmed by 2 bases and 5 bases, with 10 bases remaining between them. This CDR3 is 13 amino acids long. The CDR3 spells CASSVGVDTEAFF. The DNA for the CDR3 is TGTGCCAGCAGCGTGGGGGTCGATACTGAAGCTTTCTTT.

The V call is TRBV5-1, the J call TRBJ2-6, with 8 bases identical to TRBD1. Germline CDR1 SGHRS, CDR2 YFSETQ. The CDR3 consists of 19 residues. V shed 3 bases, J shed 2 bases, and the junction held 13 bases outside the gene matches. The CDR3 region is CASSSQPGQAFTGANVLTF. CDR3 coding DNA: TGCGCCAGCAGCTCTCAACCGGGACAGGCTTTTACTGGGGCCAACGTCCTGACTTTC.

CDR3 nucleotides: TGTGCCAGCAGCTTAGATAGGGGGGAGACCCAGTACTTC. Its translation: CASSLDRGETQYF. J is TRBJ2-5 and V is TRBV11-3; maybe TRBD1 (6 bases). This CDR3 region has 13 residues. Germline CDR1 SGHNT, CDR2 YENEEA. The V and J ends lost 0 bases and 5 bases respectively, with 7 bases between them.

This chain joins TRBV6-1 and TRBJ2-5, with 10 bases matching TRBD2. V trimming: 2 bases; J trimming: 3 bases; junction bases outside the gene matches: 0. Germline CDR1 reads MNHNS; CDR2 reads SASEGT. This CDR3 is 14 amino acids long. The CDR3 sequence is CASSELAGEETQYF. The CDR3, as DNA: TGTGCCAGCAGTGAACTAGCGGGGGAAGAGACCCAGTACTTC.

The chain combines TRBV7-3 with TRBJ2-5; D tentatively reads TRBD1 or TRBD2 (5 bases each). CDR3 length: 13 residues. V was pared by 5 bases and J by 4 bases, with 11 bases between. CDR1 SGHTA and CDR2 FQGTGA come from the germline V gene. CDR3 protein: CASSPGLGETQYF. Written as DNA, the CDR3 is TGTGCCAGCAGCCCGGGGCTGGGAGAGACCCAGTACTTC.

The chain joins TRBV19 to TRBJ2-1, with TRBD2 identical over 10 bases. CDR1 LNHDA and CDR2 SQIVND come from the germline V gene (reference sequence). Unmatched junction bases numbered 6, after V lost 4 bases and J lost 9 bases. This CDR3 spans 14 amino acids. Here the CDR3 reads CASSTWTSGPEQFF. DNA for the CDR3: TGTGCCAGTAGTACATGGACTAGCGGCCCTGAGCAGTTCTTC.

The CDR3 is CASSIRGYGYTF. The CDR3 DNA sequence: TGTGCCAGTAGTATACGTGGATACGGCTACACCTTC. The chain carries TRBV19 and TRBJ1-2, with unresolved D. This CDR3 comprises 12 residues. The germline V and J ends were trimmed by 2 bases and 8 bases, with 9 bases remaining between them. Germline CDR1 and CDR2: LNHDA and SQIVND (reference sequence).

The rearrangement links TRBV27 to TRBJ2-5, with D maybe TRBD1 (6 bases). V was trimmed by 6 bases and J by 0 bases, leaving 14 bases between them. CDR1 is MNHEY and CDR2 is SMNVEV in the germline V gene (reference sequence). This CDR3 has 15 residues. This chain's CDR3 is CASSTVGAYQETQYF. DNA for the CDR3: TGTGCCAGCAGCACTGTGGGGGCGTACCAAGAGACCCAGTACTTC.

The genes are TRBV6-6 and TRBJ1-5; 7 bases line up with TRBD1. CDR3 length: 13 residues. CDR1 is MNHNY, CDR2 SVGAGI, per germline (reference sequence). With V trimmed by 7 bases and J by 7 bases, 7 bases remained unmatched. CDR3 sequence reads: CASTPDRDQPQHF. As DNA, the CDR3 is TGTGCCAGCACCCCAGACAGGGACCAGCCCCAGCATTTT.

V usage is TRBV2 and J usage is TRBJ1-1; D is uncertain. V was clipped by 6 bases and J by 3 bases, with 11 bases between them. The CDR3 is made up of 13 amino acids. Germline V gives CDR1 SNHLY, CDR2 FYNNEI. CDR3 coding DNA: TGTGCCAGCAGGTTCAGGAGGGACACTGAAGCTTTCTTT. It is translated as CASRFRRDTEAFF.

V and J are TRBV28 and TRBJ1-5, with 7 bases that match TRBD1. V lost 7 bases, J lost 7 bases, and 10 bases stayed unmatched. CDR3 size: 14 residues. Germline V gene data show CDR1 as MDHEN and CDR2 as SYDVKM. CDR3 coding DNA: TGTGCCAGCACCCTGACAGGGTATTTCCAGCCCCAGCATTTT. Its translation is CASTLTGYFQPQHF.

Only a few counts were recorded for this clone. This chain links TRBV5-1 with TRBJ1-1; D is undetermined. With 1 base removed from V and 3 bases from J, the gap between germline ends came to 10 bases. CDR1 SGHRS and CDR2 YFSETQ come from the germline V gene. This CDR3 has 14 residues. For the CDR3, the DNA is TGCGCCAGCAGCTTGACCACACGGGACACTGAAGCTTTCTTT. Translation gives CASSLTTRDTEAFF.

The V and J genes are TRBV7-3 and TRBJ2-5; D not resolved. The germline V and J ends were trimmed by 3 bases and 5 bases, with 10 bases remaining between them. CDR1 is SGHTA, CDR2 FQGTGA, per germline. This CDR3 region has 13 residues. The CDR3: CASSLRRKETQYF. Written as DNA, the CDR3 is TGTGCCAGCAGCTTGCGCCGAAAGGAGACCCAGTACTTC.

The J gene is TRBJ2-2, the V gene TRBV20-1; 8 nucleotides align to TRBD2. CDR3 length equals 14 residues. V was pared by 3 bases and J by 1 base, with 1 base of the junction left unmatched. Germline V CDR1 and CDR2: DFQATT, SNEGSKA (reference sequence). CDR3 protein: CSASRGGNTGELFF. Written as DNA, the CDR3 is TGCAGTGCTAGTCGGGGGGGGAACACCGGGGAGCTGTTTTTT.

V gene TRBV5-1 combines with J gene TRBJ2-1; D unclear. This CDR3 is 16 amino acids long. Germline assignment: CDR1 SGHRS and CDR2 YFSETQ. Between the trimmed V and J ends, which lost 2 bases and 0 bases, there was a span of 12 bases. The CDR3 is CASSFPDKSSYNEQFF. The CDR3 DNA is TGCGCCAGCAGCTTCCCCGACAAGAGCTCCTACAATGAGCAGTTCTTC.

The rearrangement uses TRBV3-1 (or the pseudogene TRBV3-2) and TRBJ2-1; no clear D gene. Germline CDR1 and CDR2: LGHDT and YNNKEL (reference sequence). The CDR3 length is 13 residues. The ends were cut back, 2 bases at V and 5 bases at J, with 7 bases in the middle. CDR3: CASSQWRNNEQFF. CDR3 in DNA: TGTGCCAGCAGCCAATGGCGGAACAATGAGCAGTTCTTC.

As concerns this clone: Compared with germline, one end of the junction differs, possibly owing to a read error. The chain joins TRBV10-1 to TRBJ1-2; 7 nucleotides match TRBD1. The CDR3 loop spans 14 amino acids. The germline CDR1 and CDR2 sequences are WNHNN and SYGVQD (reference sequence). CDR3 DNA: TGCGCCAGCAGTGAGTCGGGGCTGGACAGGCCAACGGCCTTC. The encoded protein is CASSESGLDRPTAF.

This clone was seen only a few times. The chain's CDR3 is CASRRQGAETEAFF. CDR3 coding DNA: TGTGCCAGCAGAAGACAGGGGGCAGAGACTGAAGCTTTCTTT. The chain recombines TRBV2 with TRBJ1-1; TRBD1 matches 10 bases. The germline V gene has CDR1 SNHLY and CDR2 FYNNEI. The CDR3 has 14 residues. The ends lost 6 bases at V and 5 bases at J; junction bases unmatched: 6.

The chain links TRBV2 to TRBJ2-1, with D uncertain. The CDR3 totals 14 residues. V lost 10 bases and J lost 4, with 17 bases in between. The germline V gene encodes CDR1 SNHLY and CDR2 FYNNEI. This chain's CDR3 is CATTLVKEYNEQFF. The DNA for the CDR3 is TGTGCCACCACCCTGGTAAAAGAGTACAATGAGCAGTTCTTC.

V gene TRBV5-1 combines with J gene TRBJ1-3; maybe TRBD1 (5 bases). Germline V gene sequence: CDR1 SGHRS, CDR2 YFSETQ. This CDR3 is 17 amino acids long. The ends were cut back, 1 base at V and 0 bases at J, with 14 bases in the middle. CDR3 coding DNA: TGCGCCAGCAGCTTGTACGATTCGGGGACCTCTGGAAACACCATATATTTT. Its translation: CASSLYDSGTSGNTIYF.

The chain uses TRBV7-9 and TRBJ2-7; no definite D call. Germline V gives CDR1 SEHNR, CDR2 FQNEAQ (reference sequence). This CDR3 contains 13 residues. V shed 0 bases and J shed 3 bases, with 6 bases lying between them. The CDR3 is CASSLAGFYEQYF. CDR3 DNA: TGTGCCAGCAGCTTAGCGGGGTTCTACGAGCAGTACTTC.

CDR3 in amino acids: CASSLRVPGQGVEQYF. CDR3 DNA: TGTGCCAGCAGTCTTAGAGTACCGGGACAGGGAGTCGAGCAGTACTTC. The chain is built from TRBV11-3 and TRBJ2-7; 9 nucleotides line up with TRBD1. The V gene's germline CDR1 is SGHNT and CDR2 YENEEA. The CDR3 has 16 amino acids. The V and J ends lost 6 bases and 6 bases, in that order; junction bases with no gene match: 15.

V usage is TRBV28 and J usage is TRBJ1-1; D call uncertain. This CDR3 is built from 14 residues. Trimming cost V 1 base and J 0 bases, with 6 bases left between them. The germline gives CDR1 MDHEN, CDR2 SYDVKM. This CDR3 reads CASSLLRLNTEAFF. In DNA, the CDR3 is TGTGCCAGCAGTTTATTAAGGTTGAACACTGAAGCTTTCTTT.

The gene calls are TRBV6-5 and TRBJ2-1; D may be TRBD1 (6 bases). From germline, CDR1 is MNHEY and CDR2 SVGAGI. The CDR3 loop spans 15 amino acids. V gave up 6 bases and J gave up 3 bases, with 15 bases separating them. In DNA form, the CDR3 reads TGTGCCAGCAGGACCAGGGGAACGCACTACAATGAGCAGTTCTTC. The encoded protein is CASRTRGTHYNEQFF.

The chain joins TRBV15 to TRBJ2-4; D remains ambiguous. The CDR3 is 15 residues long. Trimming took off 1 base at V and 0 bases at J, with 7 bases between the two ends. Germline CDR1 and CDR2: LNHNV and YYDKDF (reference sequence). This CDR3 reads CATSRVVGAKNIQYF. CDR3 in DNA: TGTGCCACCAGCAGAGTTGTAGGAGCCAAAAACATTCAGTACTTC. Together with reference TRBV15 and TRBJ2-4, the CDR3 gives the full variable domain: DAMVIQNPRYQVTQFGKPVTLSCSQTLNHNVMYWYQQKSSQAPKLLFHYYDKDFNNEADTPDNFQSRRPNTSFCFLDIRSPGLGDTAMYLCATSRVVGAKNIQYFGAGTRLSVL.

The rearrangement links TRBV7-9 to TRBJ1-4, with D maybe TRBD1 (5 bases). CDR3 length equals 16 residues. V shed 2 bases and J shed 5 bases, with 15 bases lying between them. The germline V gene encodes CDR1 SEHNR and CDR2 FQNEAQ (reference sequence). The CDR3 sequence is CASSLRTGTDNEKLFF. Here the CDR3 DNA reads TGTGCCAGCAGCTTAAGAACCGGGACGGACAATGAAAAACTGTTTTTT.

The CDR3 bases are TGTGCCAGCAGCTCTATCCATGTCCGGGGTAACACTGAAGCTTTCTTT. This sequence encodes CASSSIHVRGNTEAFF. This chain links TRBV5-6 with TRBJ1-1; D remains ambiguous. V was pared by 3 bases and J by 2 bases, with 17 bases between. Per germline, CDR1 SGHDT and CDR2 YYEEEE. There are 16 residues in the CDR3. Based on the CDR3 plus reference TRBV5-6 and TRBJ1-1, the full variable domain is DAGVTQSPTHLIKTRGQQVTLRCSPKSGHDTVSWYQQALGQGPQFIFQYYEEEERQRGNFPDRFSGHQFPNYSSELNVNALLLGDSALYLCASSSIHVRGNTEAFFGQGTRLTVV.

This chain links TRBV29-1 with TRBJ1-2; D uncertain. Looked up from germline, CDR1 is SQVTM and CDR2 is ANQGSEA. Trimming removed 3 bases at V and 6 bases at J, with 11 bases between. This CDR3 contains 12 residues. The CDR3 is CSVESGSNGYTF. CDR3 coding DNA: TGCAGCGTTGAGTCCGGGTCCAATGGCTACACCTTC.

The V call is TRBV12-5, the J call TRBJ2-7; 12 positions agree with TRBD2. The CDR3 is 16 residues long. Germline CDR1 LGHNT, CDR2 FRNRAP. V lost 2 bases and J lost 3; bases outside the gene matches: 5. CDR3 nucleotides: TGTGCTAGTGGTTTGATCCGGACTAGCGGGATCTACGAGCAGTACTTC. Protein product: CASGLIRTSGIYEQYF.

CDR3: CASRSSRGLVSGYTF. The CDR3 DNA is TGTGCCAGCAGGTCGTCCAGGGGGCTAGTAAGTGGCTACACCTTC. The genes are TRBV6-5 and TRBJ1-2; the match to TRBD1 covers 8 bases. The CDR3 loop spans 15 amino acids. V was clipped by 6 bases and J by 7 bases; unmatched bases: 13. The germline gives CDR1 MNHEY, CDR2 SVGAGI.

This rearrangement joins TRBV6-1 to TRBJ2-1; D not certain. V dropped 2 bases and J dropped 10 bases, with 15 bases sitting between them. CDR3 length equals 14 residues. CDR1 and CDR2 (germline): MNHNS, SASEGT. As DNA, the CDR3 is TGTGCCAGCAGTGAATTATCTTGGCCCGCAGAGCAGTTCTTC. It is translated as CASSELSWPAEQFF.